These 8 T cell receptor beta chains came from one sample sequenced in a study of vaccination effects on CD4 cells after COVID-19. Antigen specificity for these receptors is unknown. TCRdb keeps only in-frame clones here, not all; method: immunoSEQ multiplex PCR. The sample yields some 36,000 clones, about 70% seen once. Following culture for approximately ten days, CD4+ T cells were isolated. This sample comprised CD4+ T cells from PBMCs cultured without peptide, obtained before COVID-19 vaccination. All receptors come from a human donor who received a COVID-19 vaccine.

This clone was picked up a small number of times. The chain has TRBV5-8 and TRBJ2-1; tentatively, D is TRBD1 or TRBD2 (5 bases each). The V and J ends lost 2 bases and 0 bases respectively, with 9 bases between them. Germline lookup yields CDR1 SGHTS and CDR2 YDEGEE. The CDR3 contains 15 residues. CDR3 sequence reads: CASSLAGASYNEQFF. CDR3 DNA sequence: TGTGCCAGCAGCTTAGCCGGGGCCTCCTACAATGAGCAGTTCTTC.

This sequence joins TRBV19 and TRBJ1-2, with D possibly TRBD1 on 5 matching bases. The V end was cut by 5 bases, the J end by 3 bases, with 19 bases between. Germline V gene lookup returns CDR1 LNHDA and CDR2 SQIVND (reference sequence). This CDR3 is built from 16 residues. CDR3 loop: CASSFLQGNRDYGYTF. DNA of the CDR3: TGTGCCAGTAGTTTCCTTCAGGGTAATCGAGACTATGGCTACACCTTC.

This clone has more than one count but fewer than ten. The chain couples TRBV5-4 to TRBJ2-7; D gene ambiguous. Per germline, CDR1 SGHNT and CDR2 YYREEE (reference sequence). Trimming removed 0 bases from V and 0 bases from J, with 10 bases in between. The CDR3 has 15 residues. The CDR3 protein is CASSLVGKNSYEQYF. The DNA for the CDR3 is TGTGCCAGCAGCTTGGTGGGCAAAAACTCCTACGAGCAGTACTTC. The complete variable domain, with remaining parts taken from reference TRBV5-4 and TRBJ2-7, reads ETGVTQSPTHLIKTRGQQVTLRCSSQSGHNTVSWYQQALGQGPQFIFQYYREEENGRGNFPPRFSGLQFPNYSSELNVNALELDDSALYLCASSLVGKNSYEQYFGPGTRLTVT.

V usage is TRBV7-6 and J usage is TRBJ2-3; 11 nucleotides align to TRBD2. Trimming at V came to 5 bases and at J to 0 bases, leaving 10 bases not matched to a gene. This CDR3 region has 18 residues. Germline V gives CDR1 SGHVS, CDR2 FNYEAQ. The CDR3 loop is CASSRTSGSTSSTDTQYF. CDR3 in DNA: TGTGCCAGCAGCCGGACTAGCGGGTCAACCTCTAGCACAGATACGCAGTATTTT. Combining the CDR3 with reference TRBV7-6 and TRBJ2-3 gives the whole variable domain GAGVSQSPRYKVTKRGQDVALRCDPISGHVSLYWYRQALGQGPEFLTYFNYEAQQDKSGLPNDRFSAERPEGSISTLTIQRTEQRDSAMYRCASSRTSGSTSSTDTQYFGPGTRLTVL.

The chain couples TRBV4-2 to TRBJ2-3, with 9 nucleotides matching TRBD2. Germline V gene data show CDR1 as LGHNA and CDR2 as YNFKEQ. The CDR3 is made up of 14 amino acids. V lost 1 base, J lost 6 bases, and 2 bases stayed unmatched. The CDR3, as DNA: TGTGCCAGCAGCCAAGGGACTAGCGAGGATACGCAGTATTTT. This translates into CASSQGTSEDTQYF.

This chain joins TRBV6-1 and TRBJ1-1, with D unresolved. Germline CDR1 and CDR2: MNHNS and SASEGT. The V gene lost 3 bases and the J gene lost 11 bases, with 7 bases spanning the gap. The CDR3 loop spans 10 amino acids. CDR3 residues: CASSDFSAFF. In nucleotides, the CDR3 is TGTGCCAGCAGTGATTTTTCGGCTTTCTTT.

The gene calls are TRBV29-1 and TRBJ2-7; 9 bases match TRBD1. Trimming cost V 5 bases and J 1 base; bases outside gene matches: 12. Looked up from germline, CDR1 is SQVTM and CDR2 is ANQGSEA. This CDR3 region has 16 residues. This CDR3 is CSVREGLGQGSYEQYF. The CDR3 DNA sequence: TGCAGCGTTCGTGAGGGACTGGGACAGGGTTCCTACGAGCAGTACTTC.

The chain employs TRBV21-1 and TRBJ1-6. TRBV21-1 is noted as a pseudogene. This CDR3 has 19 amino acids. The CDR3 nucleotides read TGTGCCAGCAGCAAAAAGAAGGAATTGAGGGTAGGCTATAATTCACCCCTCCACTTT. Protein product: CASSKKKELRVGYNSPLHF.